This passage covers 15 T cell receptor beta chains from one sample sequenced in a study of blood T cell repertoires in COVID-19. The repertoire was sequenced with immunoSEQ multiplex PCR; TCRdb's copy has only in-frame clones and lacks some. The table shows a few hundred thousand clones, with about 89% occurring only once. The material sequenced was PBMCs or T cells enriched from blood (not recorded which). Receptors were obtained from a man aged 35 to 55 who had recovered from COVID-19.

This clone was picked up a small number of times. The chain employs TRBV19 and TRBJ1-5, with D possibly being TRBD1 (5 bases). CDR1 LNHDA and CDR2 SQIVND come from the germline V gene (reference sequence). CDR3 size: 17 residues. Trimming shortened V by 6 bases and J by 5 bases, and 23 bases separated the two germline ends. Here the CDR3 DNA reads TGTGCCAGTAGCTATTTAGGGAGGCAGGGTCACGATCAGCCCCAGCATTTT. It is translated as CASSYLGRQGHDQPQHF.

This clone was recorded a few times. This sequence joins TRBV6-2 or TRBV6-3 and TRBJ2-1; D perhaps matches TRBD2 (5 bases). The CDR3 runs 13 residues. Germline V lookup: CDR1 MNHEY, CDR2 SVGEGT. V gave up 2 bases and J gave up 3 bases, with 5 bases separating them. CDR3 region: CASSYRDYNEQFF. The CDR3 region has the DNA TGTGCCAGCAGTTACCGGGACTACAATGAGCAGTTCTTC.

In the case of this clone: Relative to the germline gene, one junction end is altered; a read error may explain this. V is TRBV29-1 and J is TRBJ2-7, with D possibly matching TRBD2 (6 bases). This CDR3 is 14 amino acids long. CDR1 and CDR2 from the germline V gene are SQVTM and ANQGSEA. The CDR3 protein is CSVEGDRDSHEQYF. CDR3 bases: TGCAGCGTTGAAGGTGACCGGGACTCCCACGAGCAGTACTTC.

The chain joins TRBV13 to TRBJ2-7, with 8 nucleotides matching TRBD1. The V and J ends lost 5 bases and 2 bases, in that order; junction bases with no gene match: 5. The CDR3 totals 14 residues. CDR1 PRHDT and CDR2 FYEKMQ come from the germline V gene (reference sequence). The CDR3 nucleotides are TGTGCCAGCAGCCACACAGGGGGACCCTACGAGCAGTACTTC. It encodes CASSHTGGPYEQYF.

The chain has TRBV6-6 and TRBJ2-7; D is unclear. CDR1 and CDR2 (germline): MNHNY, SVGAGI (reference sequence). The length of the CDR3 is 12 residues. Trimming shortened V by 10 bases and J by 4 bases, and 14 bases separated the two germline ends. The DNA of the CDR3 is TGTGCCACCGGAGAGTGGAGTTACGAGCAGTACTTC. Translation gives CATGEWSYEQYF.

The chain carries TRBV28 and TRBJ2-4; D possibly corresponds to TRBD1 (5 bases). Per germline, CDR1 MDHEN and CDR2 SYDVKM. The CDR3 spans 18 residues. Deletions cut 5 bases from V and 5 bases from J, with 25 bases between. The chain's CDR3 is CASSRQRLGAATENIQYF. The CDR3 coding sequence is TGTGCCAGCAGTCGTCAACGGCTAGGGGCGGCGACTGAAAACATTCAGTACTTC.

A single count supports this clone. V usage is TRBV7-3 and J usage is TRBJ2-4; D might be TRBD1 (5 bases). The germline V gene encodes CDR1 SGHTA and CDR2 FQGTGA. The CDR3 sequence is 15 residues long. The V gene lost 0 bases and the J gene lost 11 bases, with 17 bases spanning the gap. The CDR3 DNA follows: TGTGCCAGCAGCTTAACGTTCCAGGGCGTCTTGTTTCAGTACTTC. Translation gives CASSLTFQGVLFQYF.

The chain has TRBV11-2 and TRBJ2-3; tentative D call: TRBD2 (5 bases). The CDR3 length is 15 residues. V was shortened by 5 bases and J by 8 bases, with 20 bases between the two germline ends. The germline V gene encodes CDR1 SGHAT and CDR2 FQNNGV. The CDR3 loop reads CASSLILDSAGTQYF. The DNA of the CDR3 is TGTGCCAGCAGCCTGATACTAGATTCCGCGGGTACGCAGTATTTT.

DNA of the CDR3: TGTGCCAGCCACGGTCAGGGAAATTCACCCCTCCACTTT. Its translation: CASHGQGNSPLHF. This sequence joins TRBV28 and TRBJ1-6; perhaps TRBD1 as D (5 bases). CDR3 length: 13 residues. Germline V lookup: CDR1 MDHEN, CDR2 SYDVKM. V was shortened by 8 bases and J by 7 bases, with 12 bases between the two germline ends.

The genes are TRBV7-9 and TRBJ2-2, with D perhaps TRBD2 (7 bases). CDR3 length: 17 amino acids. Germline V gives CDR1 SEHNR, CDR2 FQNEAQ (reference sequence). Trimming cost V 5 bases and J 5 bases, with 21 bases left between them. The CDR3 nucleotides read TGTGCCAGCAGCCCCCCCTATGGGGGGGCGCAGACCGGGGAGCTGTTTTTT. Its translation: CASSPPYGGAQTGELFF. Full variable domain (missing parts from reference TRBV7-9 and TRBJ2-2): DTGVSQNPRHKITKRGQNVTFRCDPISEHNRLYWYRQTLGQGPEFLTYFQNEAQLEKSRLLSDRFSAERPKGSFSTLEIQRTEQGDSAMYLCASSPPYGGAQTGELFFGEGSRLTVL.

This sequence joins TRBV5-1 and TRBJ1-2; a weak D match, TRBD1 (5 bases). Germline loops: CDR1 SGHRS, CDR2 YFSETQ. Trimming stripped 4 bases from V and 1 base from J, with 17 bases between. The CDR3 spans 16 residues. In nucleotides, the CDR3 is TGCGCCAGCAGCGGAGCGTGGGGGGGAAATAACTATGGCTACACCTTC. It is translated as CASSGAWGGNNYGYTF.

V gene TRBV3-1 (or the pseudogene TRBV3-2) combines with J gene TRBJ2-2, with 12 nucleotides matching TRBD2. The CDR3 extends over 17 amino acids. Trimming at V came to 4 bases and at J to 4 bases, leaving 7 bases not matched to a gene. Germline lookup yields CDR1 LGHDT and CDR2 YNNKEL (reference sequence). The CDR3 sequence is CASSPRLAGVGTGELFF. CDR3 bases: TGTGCCAGCAGCCCCAGACTAGCGGGAGTTGGCACCGGGGAGCTGTTTTTT.

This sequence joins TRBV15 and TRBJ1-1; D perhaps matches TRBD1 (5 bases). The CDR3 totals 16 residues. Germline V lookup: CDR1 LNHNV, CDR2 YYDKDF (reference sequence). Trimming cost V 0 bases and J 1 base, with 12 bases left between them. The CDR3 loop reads CATSRDSGFKNTEAFF. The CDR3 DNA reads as TGTGCCACCAGCAGAGATTCAGGGTTTAAGAACACTGAAGCTTTCTTT.

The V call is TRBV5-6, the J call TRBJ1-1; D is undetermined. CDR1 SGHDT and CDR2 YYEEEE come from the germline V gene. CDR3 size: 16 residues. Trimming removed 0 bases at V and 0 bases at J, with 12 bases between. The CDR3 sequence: CASSLEAGPMNTEAFF. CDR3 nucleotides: TGTGCCAGCAGCTTGGAGGCAGGCCCCATGAACACTGAAGCTTTCTTT.

The CDR3 sequence: CASSSETSGQETQYF. Here the CDR3 DNA reads TGTGCCAGCAGCTCCGAAACTAGCGGGCAAGAGACCCAGTACTTC. The chain combines TRBV7-8 with TRBJ2-5; 9 positions match TRBD2. After removal of 4 bases from V and 2 bases from J, the junction contained 5 bases not matched to a gene. The CDR3 is 15 amino acids. Germline V gene sequence: CDR1 SGHVS, CDR2 FQNEAQ.